These 16 T cell receptor beta chains were all obtained from the same sample, sequenced in a study of response to subunit inactivated influenza vaccine. TCRdb re-derived calls from the RT-PCR reads in MiXCR, one entry per CDR3 protein. The repertoire includes more than 450,000 distinct CDR3 sequences, 7.6% of them detected once, and over 10% sits in the top ten. This material consisted of PBMCs from blood, taken about 24 months after vaccination. These receptors were taken from a man aged 50 to 75 who received an inactivated influenza vaccine.

As regards this clonotype: One end of the junction does not line up with germline, which may come from a read error. The chain joins TRBV4-2 to TRBJ1-4, with no clear D. Germline CDR1 and CDR2: LGHNA and YNFKEQ. This CDR3 region has 12 residues. Here the CDR3 reads CASSQEFGDHLF. For the CDR3, the DNA is TGTGCCAGCAGCCAAGAGTTTGGGGATCATCTCTTT.

V gene TRBV9 combines with J gene TRBJ2-7; the match to TRBD2 covers 7 bases. Trimming cost V 0 bases and J 2 bases; bases outside gene matches: 5. This CDR3 spans 15 amino acids. Germline V gives CDR1 SGDLS, CDR2 YYNGEE. The CDR3 sequence is CASSVGASGTYEQYF. CDR3 coding DNA: TGTGCCAGCAGCGTAGGGGCTAGCGGCACCTACGAGCAGTACTTC.

This clonotype showed up just a few times. The rearrangement uses TRBV5-1 and TRBJ2-7; a possible D gene is TRBD2 (5 bases). Trimming left V 1 base short and J 4 bases short, with 15 bases between. The CDR3 totals 15 residues. The V gene's germline CDR1 is SGHRS and CDR2 YFSETQ. The CDR3 sequence: CASSLSSAGDYEQYF. CDR3 bases: TGCGCCAGCAGCTTGTCCTCAGCCGGGGATTACGAGCAGTACTTC.

This clonotype was seen repeatedly, ten times or more. V gene TRBV6-2 or TRBV6-3 combines with J gene TRBJ2-2; D call uncertain. The CDR3 has 18 residues. With 5 bases removed from V and 0 bases from J, the gap between germline ends came to 19 bases. In germline, CDR1 is MNHEY, CDR2 SVGEGT. The CDR3 loop reads CASSPRTLSAANTGELFF. Written as DNA, the CDR3 is TGTGCCAGCAGTCCCCGAACTTTAAGCGCCGCGAACACCGGGGAGCTGTTTTTT.

The table lists this clonotype with a few counts. The chain is built from TRBV18 and TRBJ2-7, with 11 nucleotides matching TRBD2. The CDR3 totals 17 residues. Germline V lookup: CDR1 KGHSH, CDR2 LQKENI. V was pared by 6 bases and J by 5 bases, with 15 bases of the junction left unmatched. CDR3 bases: TGTGCCAGCTCCCCATCGTCGGCTAGCGGGAGGTCCCACGAGCAGTACTTC. Encoded protein: CASSPSSASGRSHEQYF.

This clonotype showed up just a few times. The chain couples TRBV6-1 to TRBJ1-2; 9 bases are shared with TRBD1. V trimming: 10 bases; J trimming: 4 bases; junction bases outside the gene matches: 13. CDR1 is MNHNS, CDR2 SASEGT, per germline. This CDR3 comprises 15 residues. CDR3 DNA: TGTGCCACCCCCATTCGGGACAGGGACCTCTATGGCTACACCTTC. Protein: CATPIRDRDLYGYTF.

The chain is built from TRBV7-3 and TRBJ2-6; D is uncertain. Between the trimmed V and J ends, which lost 1 base and 1 base, there was a span of 8 bases. This CDR3 comprises 16 residues. The germline CDR1 and CDR2 sequences are SGHTA and FQGTGA. The CDR3 DNA reads as TGTGCCAGCAGCTTAAGGGGTACATCTGGGGCCAACGTCCTGACTTTC. Amino acid sequence: CASSLRGTSGANVLTF.

This chain joins TRBV6-1 and TRBJ1-6; 8 nucleotides line up with TRBD1. The CDR3 is made up of 15 amino acids. Trimming removed 5 bases from V and 9 bases from J; junction bases left unmatched: 9. Germline lookup yields CDR1 MNHNS and CDR2 SASEGT. CDR3 DNA: TGTGCCAGCAGTCCCCGGGACAGGTCTTCTTCACCCCTCCACTTT. This sequence encodes CASSPRDRSSSPLHF.

This clonotype was seen only a few times. Written as DNA, the CDR3 is TGTGCCAGCAGTGCATCAGGGGGCTATGGCTACACCTTC. Translated: CASSASGGYGYTF. This chain uses TRBV12-3 or TRBV12-4 with TRBJ1-2; 7 bases line up with TRBD1. J lost 4 bases, V lost 5 bases, and 4 bases had no gene match. The CDR3 extends over 13 amino acids.

The chain recombines TRBV10-2 with TRBJ2-1; a weak D match, TRBD1 (5 bases). Germline loops: CDR1 WSHSY, CDR2 SAAADI. The V and J ends lost 2 bases and 4 bases respectively, with 6 bases between them. The CDR3 length is 13 residues. CDR3 loop: CASSEKGYNEQFF. The CDR3 nucleotides read TGCGCCAGCAGTGAGAAGGGGTACAATGAGCAGTTCTTC.

The V call is TRBV5-4, the J call TRBJ2-5; 10 bases align to TRBD2. The trim removed 4 bases at V and 5 bases at J, leaving 8 bases unmatched. The CDR3 is 15 residues long. The germline V gene encodes CDR1 SGHNT and CDR2 YYREEE (reference sequence). CDR3 DNA sequence: TGTGCCAGCAGCCTCCAAGCGGGGGGGCCGGAGACCCAGTACTTC. Translated: CASSLQAGGPETQYF.

The chain recombines TRBV7-2 with TRBJ2-1, with D tentatively TRBD2 (6 bases). Deletions cut 3 bases from V and 7 bases from J, with 22 bases between. This CDR3 has 17 residues. CDR1 and CDR2 from the germline V gene are SGHTA and FQGNSA. The CDR3 sequence: CASSFSAHPGETNEQFF. The DNA of the CDR3 is TGTGCCAGCAGCTTTTCTGCCCACCCGGGAGAGACTAATGAGCAGTTCTTC.

This clonotype was detected ten times or more. This rearrangement joins TRBV19 to TRBJ1-1; tentatively, D is TRBD1 (5 bases). The germline gives CDR1 LNHDA, CDR2 SQIVND (reference sequence). This CDR3 comprises 13 residues. V lost 6 bases, J lost 6 bases, and 14 bases lay in between. The CDR3 DNA reads as TGTGCCAGTAGCACGCAGGGTATCGCTGAAGCTTTCTTT. It codes for CASSTQGIAEAFF. Complete variable domain (other parts from reference TRBV19 and TRBJ1-1): DGGITQSPKYLFRKEGQNVTLSCEQNLNHDAMYWYRQDPGQGLRLIYYSQIVNDFQKGDIAEGYSVSREKKESFPLTVTSAQKNPTAFYLCASSTQGIAEAFFGQGTRLTVV.

The chain joins TRBV3-1 to TRBJ2-7, with D possibly being TRBD1 (5 bases). From germline, CDR1 is LGHDT and CDR2 YNNKEL (reference sequence). This CDR3 is built from 11 residues. V gave up 10 bases and J gave up 6 bases, with 13 bases separating them. The CDR3 loop is CATGSLGEQYF. The CDR3 bases are TGTGCCACAGGGTCCTTGGGCGAGCAGTACTTC.

This clonotype was seen a handful of times. This chain links TRBV4-2 with TRBJ2-4; 10 nucleotides line up with TRBD1. This CDR3 contains 16 residues. Trimming took 4 bases from V and 7 from J; bases not matched to a gene: 10. Germline CDR1 reads LGHNA; CDR2 reads YNFKEQ. This CDR3 is CASSPGTGAFGNIQYF. The CDR3 DNA reads TGTGCCAGCAGCCCCGGGACAGGGGCGTTTGGCAACATTCAGTACTTC.

The genes are TRBV5-1 and TRBJ2-1, with D possibly TRBD1 on 6 matching bases. The CDR3 length is 15 residues. Germline V gives CDR1 SGHRS, CDR2 YFSETQ. Deletions cut 4 bases from V and 1 base from J, with 12 bases between. The CDR3 DNA reads as TGCGCCAGCAGCCAGTCAGGGGATTCCTACAATGAGCAGTTCTTC. It translates to CASSQSGDSYNEQFF.